This T cell receptor (beta chain) was retrieved from a study of T cells in Graves' hyperthyroidism and ophthalmopathy. On the study more broadly: Peripheral blood was taken when the disease was first diagnosed, before any treatment began. Findings and limits, study-wide: Before onset, by a median of approximately 6.2 months, the model predicted ophthalmopathy.

Exclusion criteria comprised uncontrolled infection, other autoimmune disease, pregnancy or lactation. Clinical symptoms, serum thyroxine, TRAb, thyroid ultrasound and orbital computed tomography informed diagnoses. Only a few counts were recorded for this clonotype. Antigen specificity is unknown. One end of the junction is discordant with germline, which a read error may explain. The CDR3 extends over 14 amino acids. Researchers amplified the TCR beta CDR3 regions from RNA transcripts. During a first-round RT-PCR of the TCR CDR3, the HTBI primer set was used. TCRdb independently ran MiXCR on the multiplex PCR reads; one entry per CDR3 protein. Of 690,000 or so distinct CDR3 sequences in the sample, approximately 19% are singletons; the top ten hold approximately 16%.

The V gene is TRBV12-3 or TRBV12-4, the J gene TRBJ1-1, with D perhaps matching TRBD1 (6 bases). The TCR originated in a woman aged 45-65 years with Graves' hyperthyroidism that later progressed to Graves' ophthalmopathy. The sample consisted of blood. CDR3 nucleotides: TGTGTCAGCAGTCAGGGACAACCGAACACCGAAGCTTTCTTT. This translates into CVSSQGQPNTEAFF.